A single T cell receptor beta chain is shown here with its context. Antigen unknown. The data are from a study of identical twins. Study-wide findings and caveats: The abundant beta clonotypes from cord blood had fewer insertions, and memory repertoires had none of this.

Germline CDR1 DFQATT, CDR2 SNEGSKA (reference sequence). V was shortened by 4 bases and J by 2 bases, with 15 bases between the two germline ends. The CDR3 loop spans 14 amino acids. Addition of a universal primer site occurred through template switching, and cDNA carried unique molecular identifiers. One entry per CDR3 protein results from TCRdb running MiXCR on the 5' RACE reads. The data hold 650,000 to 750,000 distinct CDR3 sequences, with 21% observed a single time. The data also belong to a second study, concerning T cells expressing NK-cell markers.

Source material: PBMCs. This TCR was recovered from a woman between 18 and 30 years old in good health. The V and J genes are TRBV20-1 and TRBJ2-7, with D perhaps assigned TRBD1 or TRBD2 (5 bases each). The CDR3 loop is CSATPGARPYEQYF. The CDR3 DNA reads TGCAGTGCTACCCCCGGGGCTAGACCCTACGAGCAGTACTTC.